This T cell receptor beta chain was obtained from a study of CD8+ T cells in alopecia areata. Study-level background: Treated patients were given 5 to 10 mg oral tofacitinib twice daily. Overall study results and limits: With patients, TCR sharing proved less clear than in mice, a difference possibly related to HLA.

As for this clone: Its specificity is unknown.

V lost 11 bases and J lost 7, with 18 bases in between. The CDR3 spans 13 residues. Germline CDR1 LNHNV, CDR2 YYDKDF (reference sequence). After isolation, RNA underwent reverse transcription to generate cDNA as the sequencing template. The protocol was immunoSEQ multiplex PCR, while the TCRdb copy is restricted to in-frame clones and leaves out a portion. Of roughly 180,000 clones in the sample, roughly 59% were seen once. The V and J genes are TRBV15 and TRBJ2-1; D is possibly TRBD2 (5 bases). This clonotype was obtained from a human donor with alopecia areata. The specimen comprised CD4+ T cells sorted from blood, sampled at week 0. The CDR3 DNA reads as TGTGCCTCTTCGCAGGACTTGGAAAATGAGCAGTTCTTC. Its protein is CASSQDLENEQFF.